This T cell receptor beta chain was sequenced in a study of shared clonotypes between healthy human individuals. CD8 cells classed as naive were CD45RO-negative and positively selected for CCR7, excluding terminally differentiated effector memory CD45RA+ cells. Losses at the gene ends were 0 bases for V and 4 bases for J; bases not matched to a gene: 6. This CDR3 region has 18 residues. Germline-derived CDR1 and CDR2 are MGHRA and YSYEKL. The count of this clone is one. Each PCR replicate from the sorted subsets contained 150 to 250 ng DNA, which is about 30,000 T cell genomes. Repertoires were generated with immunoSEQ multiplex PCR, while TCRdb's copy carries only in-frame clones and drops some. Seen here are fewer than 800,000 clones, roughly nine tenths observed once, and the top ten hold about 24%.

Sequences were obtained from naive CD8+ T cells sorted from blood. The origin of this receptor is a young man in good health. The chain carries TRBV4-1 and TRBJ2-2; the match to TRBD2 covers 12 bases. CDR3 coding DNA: TGCGCCAGCAGCCAAGATCTAGCGGGAGGGCCTGTCACCGGGGAGCTGTTTTTT. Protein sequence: CASSQDLAGGPVTGELFF.